This is a list of T cell receptor beta chains from one sample in a study of radiation and T cells in renal cell carcinoma. Using immunoSEQ multiplex PCR, the repertoire was profiled, and TCRdb retains in-frame clones only, with some absent. In the table there are 150,000 or so clones, 88% of which are singletons. The source was blood, collected from a patient whose treatment included radiotherapy and nephrectomy. The source is a woman in her 70s with renal cell carcinoma. Both conserved end residues are part of each CDR3. Clone sizes are given selectively: once, few, many, or a class where the clone is expanded.

V gene: TRBV7-2
J gene: TRBJ1-1
clone size: NA
CDR3 protein: CASSPGDRGEAFF

V gene: TRBV28
J gene: TRBJ1-2
clone size: NA
CDR3 protein: CASSFGGPNYGYTF

V gene: TRBV14
J gene: TRBJ2-2
clone size: NA
CDR3 protein: CASSQGAGYTGELFF

V gene: TRBV11-1
J gene: TRBJ2-1
clone size: NA
CDR3 protein: CASSLRGGSNEQFF

V gene: TRBV4-3
J gene: TRBJ2-7
clone size: NA
CDR3 protein: CASSQGGFYEQYF

V gene: TRBV5-3
J gene: TRBJ1-1
clone size: NA
CDR3 protein: CARSLDREGEAFF

V gene: TRBV5-1
J gene: TRBJ1-1
clone size: NA
CDR3 protein: CASSSGGADVLEAFF

V gene: TRBV5-4
J gene: TRBJ2-7
clone size: NA
CDR3 protein: CASSLDTRGEQYF

V gene: TRBV12-2
J gene: TRBJ2-7
clone size: NA
CDR3 protein: CASRLAPRVPVEQYF

V gene: TRBV19
J gene: TRBJ1-2
clone size: NA
CDR3 protein: CASSAQGRGGSDYGYTF

V gene: TRBV9
J gene: TRBJ1-2
clone size: NA
CDR3 protein: CASSPLDRVRDGYTF

V gene: TRBV7-6
J gene: TRBJ2-7
clone size: NA
CDR3 protein: CASSLYRQGVYEQYF

V gene: TRBV7-9
J gene: TRBJ1-1
clone size: NA
CDR3 protein: CASSLGAFF

V gene: TRBV9
J gene: TRBJ1-3
clone size: NA
CDR3 protein: CASSVARGGNTIYF

V gene: TRBV5-6
J gene: TRBJ2-5
clone size: NA
CDR3 protein: CASSSRGRLEETQYF

V gene: TRBV6-1
J gene: TRBJ2-7
clone size: NA
CDR3 protein: CASSERGPGTGAYEQYF

V gene: TRBV6-1
J gene: TRBJ1-5
clone size: NA
CDR3 protein: CASRGQTNQPQHF

V gene: TRBV10-3
J gene: TRBJ2-3
clone size: NA
CDR3 protein: CAISDRGATSTDTQYF

V gene: TRBV29-1
J gene: TRBJ2-5
clone size: NA
CDR3 protein: CSVGLGETQYF

V gene: TRBV19
J gene: TRBJ2-6
clone size: once
CDR3 protein: CASTLLGQGASGANVLTF

V gene: TRBV4-2
J gene: TRBJ1-5
clone size: NA
CDR3 protein: CASSPERGSNQPQHF

V gene: TRBV9
J gene: TRBJ1-4
clone size: NA
CDR3 protein: CASSGQGHNEKLFF

V gene: TRBV7-2
J gene: TRBJ2-3
clone size: NA
CDR3 protein: CASGSRRAGSTDTQYF

V gene: TRBV4-3
J gene: TRBJ2-1
clone size: NA
CDR3 protein: CASSQGAISPEQFF

V gene: TRBV19
J gene: TRBJ2-2
clone size: NA
CDR3 protein: CASSRQGNTGELFF

V gene: TRBV2
J gene: TRBJ1-6
clone size: few
CDR3 protein: CASKEVSSYNSPLHF

V gene: TRBV5-4
J gene: TRBJ2-1
clone size: NA
CDR3 protein: CASSLRGQVYNEQFF

V gene: TRBV9
J gene: TRBJ1-1
clone size: NA
CDR3 protein: CASSVVGVAEAFF

V gene: TRBV6-5
J gene: TRBJ1-3
clone size: NA
CDR3 protein: CASSYRGTSGNTIYF

V gene: TRBV10-3
J gene: TRBJ1-6
clone size: NA
CDR3 protein: CAIGSDSYNSPLHF

V gene: TRBV6-5
J gene: TRBJ2-7
clone size: NA
CDR3 protein: CASSTGYEQYF

V gene: TRBV19
J gene: TRBJ2-1
clone size: NA
CDR3 protein: CASSIGVEQFF

V gene: TRBV28
J gene: TRBJ1-2
clone size: NA
CDR3 protein: CASSLGQGYYGYTF

V gene: TRBV28
J gene: TRBJ2-5
clone size: NA
CDR3 protein: CASSGGHETQYF

V gene: TRBV7-7
J gene: TRBJ2-2
clone size: NA
CDR3 protein: CASSSGSSNTGELFF

V gene: TRBV28
J gene: TRBJ1-2
clone size: NA
CDR3 protein: CASRTGGTGGYTF

V gene: TRBV27
J gene: TRBJ2-3
clone size: NA
CDR3 protein: CASSFLRGDTQYF

V gene: TRBV5-1
J gene: TRBJ2-2
clone size: NA
CDR3 protein: CASSLGTGSTGELFF

V gene: TRBV19
J gene: TRBJ2-5
clone size: once
CDR3 protein: CASSIGVEETQYF

V gene: TRBV5-1
J gene: TRBJ2-3
clone size: NA
CDR3 protein: CASSLANGVLTTDTQYF

V gene: TRBV5-1
J gene: TRBJ1-1
clone size: NA
CDR3 protein: CASSLAGGKTNTEAFF

V gene: TRBV6-5
J gene: TRBJ1-4
clone size: NA
CDR3 protein: CASREGEKLFF

V gene: TRBV6-1
J gene: TRBJ1-5
clone size: NA
CDR3 protein: CASSEDGRGQYRDNQPQHF

V gene: TRBV2
J gene: TRBJ2-1
clone size: NA
CDR3 protein: CASSRTSGGYNEQFF

V gene: TRBV30
J gene: TRBJ2-7
clone size: NA
CDR3 protein: CAWNPGSYEQYF